Following are 8 T cell receptor beta chains from one sample sequenced in a study of high-grade serous ovarian cancer treatment subgroups. Tumor samples were taken before definitive surgery or chemotherapy. Using immunoSEQ multiplex PCR, the repertoire was profiled, and TCRdb retains in-frame clones only, with some absent. Among thousands of clones listed, 60% to 85% were seen once. The sequencing sample was made of tumor tissue. These receptors all come from a human donor with high-grade serous ovarian cancer.

The genes are TRBV5-1 and TRBJ2-1, with 8 positions matching TRBD1. V trimming: 2 bases; J trimming: 7 bases; junction bases outside the gene matches: 5. The length of the CDR3 is 14 residues. Germline V gene sequence: CDR1 SGHRS, CDR2 YFSETQ. In DNA, the CDR3 is TGCGCCAGCAGCTTAGGACAGGGTGGTAATGAGCAGTTCTTC. This sequence encodes CASSLGQGGNEQFF.

This clone was seen only once. The chain combines TRBV23-1 with TRBJ2-5; D assignment may be TRBD1 or TRBD2 (5 bases each). TRBV23-1 is treated as an ORF (open reading frame) with a function not yet certain. Trimming took 6 bases from V and 7 from J, leaving 21 bases between them. This CDR3 spans 15 amino acids. The CDR3 region has the DNA TGCGCCAGCAGGGACCGGGACCCAAGCTTTGCGACCCAGTACTTC. Residues: CASRDRDPSFATQYF.

The rearrangement joins TRBV30 to TRBJ2-7; D is undetermined. V was clipped by 1 base and J by 5 bases, with 12 bases between them. Germline V gene data show CDR1 as GTSNPN and CDR2 as SVGIG (reference sequence). The CDR3 consists of 13 residues. The CDR3 nucleotides are TGTGCCTGGAGTGCCAGAAACAGCAACGAGCAGTACTTC. Its translation is CAWSARNSNEQYF.

This sequence joins TRBV27 and TRBJ2-1, with a weak D call TRBD1 (6 bases). The CDR3 runs to 15 residues. Trimming left V 3 bases short and J 7 bases short, with 16 bases between. Germline V gene data show CDR1 as MNHEY and CDR2 as SMNVEV (reference sequence). The CDR3 DNA reads TGTGCCAGCAGTTTGTACGGGTATCAGGGGAATGAGCAGTTCTTC. This translates into CASSLYGYQGNEQFF.

The J gene is TRBJ2-2, the V gene TRBV11-3, with a weak D call TRBD2 (5 bases). The CDR3 extends over 17 amino acids. Germline V gives CDR1 SGHNT, CDR2 YENEEA. The germline V and J ends were trimmed by 5 bases and 2 bases, with 18 bases remaining between them. CDR3 in DNA: TGTGCCAGCAGCCCATACCCCGGACGGGATAACACCGGGGAGCTGTTTTTT. Residues: CASSPYPGRDNTGELFF.

The CDR3 nucleotides are TGTGCCAGCAGCTTGCTAGCAGCTAGCACAGATACGCAGTATTTT. The encoded protein is CASSLLAASTDTQYF. The chain uses TRBV7-3 and TRBJ2-3, with D maybe TRBD2 (5 bases). V was trimmed by 3 bases and J by 0 bases, leaving 10 bases between them. The CDR3 spans 15 residues. The germline V gene has CDR1 SGHTA and CDR2 FQGTGA.

The chain joins TRBV27 to TRBJ2-5; TRBD1 matches 7 bases. Germline V gives CDR1 MNHEY, CDR2 SMNVEV (reference sequence). With 3 bases clipped from V and 5 bases from J, the junction kept 6 bases outside the gene matches. The CDR3 length is 14 residues. The CDR3 nucleotides are TGTGCCAGCAGTTTTTTGACAGGGAAGGAGACCCAGTACTTC. Its protein product is CASSFLTGKETQYF.

The table lists this clone with a few counts. This rearrangement joins TRBV7-3 to TRBJ2-2, with TRBD2 matching 7 bases. Unmatched junction bases numbered 8, after V lost 6 bases and J lost 7 bases. The CDR3 totals 14 residues. Germline-derived CDR1 and CDR2 are SGHTA and FQGTGA. The CDR3 here is CASSSTSPSGELFF. CDR3 DNA: TGTGCCAGCAGTTCGACTAGCCCCAGCGGGGAGCTGTTTTTT.